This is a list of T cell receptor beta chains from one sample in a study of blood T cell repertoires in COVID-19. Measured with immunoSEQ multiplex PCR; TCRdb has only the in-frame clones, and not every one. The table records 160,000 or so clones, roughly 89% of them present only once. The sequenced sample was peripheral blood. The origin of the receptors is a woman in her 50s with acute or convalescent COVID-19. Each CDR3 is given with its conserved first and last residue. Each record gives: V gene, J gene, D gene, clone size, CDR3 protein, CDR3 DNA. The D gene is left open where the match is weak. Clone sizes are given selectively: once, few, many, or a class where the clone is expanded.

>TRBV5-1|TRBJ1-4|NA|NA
CASSLEAGTVPNEKLFF
TGCGCCAGCAGCTTGGAGGCGGGGACGGTTCCTAATGAAAAACTGTTTTTT
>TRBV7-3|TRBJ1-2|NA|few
CASSPTGLYGYTF
TGTGCCAGCAGCCCCACAGGGCTCTATGGCTACACCTTC
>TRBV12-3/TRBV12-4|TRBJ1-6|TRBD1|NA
CASRGQGDSPLHF
TGTGCCAGCAGGGGACAGGGGGACTCACCCCTCCACTTT
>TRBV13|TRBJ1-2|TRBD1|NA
CASSSWQGDYGYTF
TGTGCCAGCAGCTCCTGGCAGGGGGACTATGGCTACACCTTC
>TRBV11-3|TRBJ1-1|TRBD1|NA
CASSPGTGGNTEAFF
TGTGCCAGCAGCCCGGGGACAGGGGGAAACACTGAAGCTTTCTTT
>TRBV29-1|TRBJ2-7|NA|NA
CSVEGQGFWEQYF
TGCAGCGTTGAAGGTCAGGGGTTCTGGGAGCAGTACTTC
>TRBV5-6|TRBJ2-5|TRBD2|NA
CAGGTSHLETQYF
TGTGCCGGCGGGACTAGCCATTTGGAGACCCAGTACTTC
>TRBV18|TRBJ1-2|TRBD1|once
CASAGQGQDYGYTF
TGTGCCAGCGCCGGACAGGGGCAGGACTATGGCTACACCTTC
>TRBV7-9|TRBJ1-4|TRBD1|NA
CASSRTGGEKLFF
TGTGCCAGCAGCAGAACAGGGGGGGAAAAACTGTTTTTT
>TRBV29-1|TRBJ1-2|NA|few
CSVEDGNYGYTF
TGCAGCGTTGAAGACGGGAACTATGGCTACACCTTC
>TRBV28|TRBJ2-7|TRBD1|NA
CASSSGTVAYEQYF
TGTGCCAGCAGTTCCGGGACAGTTGCCTACGAGCAGTACTTC
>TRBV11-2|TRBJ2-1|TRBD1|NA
CASSLGDREGGNEQFF
TGTGCCAGCAGCTTAGGGGACAGGGAAGGAGGGAATGAGCAGTTCTTC
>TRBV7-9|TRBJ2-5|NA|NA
CASSRGSSETQYF
TGTGCCAGCAGCCGGGGGTCGTCAGAGACCCAGTACTTC
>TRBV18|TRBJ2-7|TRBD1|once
CASSQDRAYYEQYF
TGTGCCAGCTCACAGGACAGGGCCTACTACGAGCAGTACTTC
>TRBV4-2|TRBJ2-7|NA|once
CASSQGRDIYEQYF
TGTGCCAGCAGCCAAGGCCGGGACATCTACGAGCAGTACTTC
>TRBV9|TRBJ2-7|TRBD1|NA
CASSAGTGGFYEQYF
TGTGCCAGCAGCGCCGGGACAGGGGGCTTTTACGAGCAGTACTTC
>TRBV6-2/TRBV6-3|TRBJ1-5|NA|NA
CASSWATSNQPQHF
TGTGCCAGCAGTTGGGCAACGAGCAATCAGCCCCAGCATTTT
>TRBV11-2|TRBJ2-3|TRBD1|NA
CASRGTVLQYF
TGTGCCAGCAGGGGGACAGTGTTGCAGTATTTT
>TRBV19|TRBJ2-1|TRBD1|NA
CASMGQVKDNEQFF
TGTGCCAGTATGGGACAGGTAAAAGACAATGAGCAGTTCTTC
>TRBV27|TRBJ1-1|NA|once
CASSPGGRTEAFF
TGTGCCAGCTCTCCGGGGGGAAGGACTGAAGCTTTCTTT
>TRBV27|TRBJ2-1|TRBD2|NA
CASSSQREIYEQFF
TGTGCCAGCAGTTCCCAGCGGGAGATCTATGAGCAGTTCTTC
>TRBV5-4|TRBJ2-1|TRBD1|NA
CASSPGQGSTEQFF
TGTGCCAGCAGCCCCGGACAGGGTTCAACTGAGCAGTTCTTC
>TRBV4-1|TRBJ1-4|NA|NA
CASSPKGLHEKLFF
TGCGCCAGCAGCCCAAAGGGACTGCATGAAAAACTGTTTTTT
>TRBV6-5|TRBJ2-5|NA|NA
CASSRYRAETQYF
TGTGCCAGCAGTCGCTACAGGGCAGAGACCCAGTACTTC
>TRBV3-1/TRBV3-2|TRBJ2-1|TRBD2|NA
CASSLWTSGGEEQFF
TGTGCCAGCAGCCTCTGGACTAGCGGGGGAGAGGAGCAGTTCTTC
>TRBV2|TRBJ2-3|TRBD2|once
CASREGGLASDTQYF
TGTGCCAGCAGAGAGGGGGGACTAGCGTCAGATACGCAGTATTTT
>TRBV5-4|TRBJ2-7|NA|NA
CASRRGTDYEQYF
TGTGCCAGCAGACGCGGGACAGACTACGAGCAGTACTTC
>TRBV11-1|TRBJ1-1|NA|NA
CASSPQVDTEAFF
TGTGCCAGCAGCCCACAGGTAGACACTGAAGCTTTCTTT
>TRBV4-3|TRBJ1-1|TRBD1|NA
CASSQHLQGAAEAFF
TGCGCCAGCAGCCAGCACTTACAGGGGGCCGCTGAAGCTTTCTTT
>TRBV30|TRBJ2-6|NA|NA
CAWSFRSGANVLTF
TGTGCCTGGAGCTTTCGCTCTGGGGCCAACGTCCTGACTTTC
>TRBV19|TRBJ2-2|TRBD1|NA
CASSPRRGPGGELFF
TGTGCCAGTAGTCCCCGCAGGGGGCCTGGCGGGGAGCTGTTTTTT
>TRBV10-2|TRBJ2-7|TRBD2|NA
CASNGLAGEGEQYF
TGCGCCAGCAACGGACTAGCGGGAGAGGGCGAGCAGTACTTC
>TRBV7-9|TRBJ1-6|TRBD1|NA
CAGRTGGSPLHF
TGTGCCGGAAGGACAGGGGGCTCACCCCTCCACTTT
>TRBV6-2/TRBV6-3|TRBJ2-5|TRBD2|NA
CASSSTGLAGQETQYF
TGTGCTAGCAGCTCTACGGGACTAGCGGGGCAAGAGACCCAGTACTTC
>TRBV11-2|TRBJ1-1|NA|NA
CASSGPPGGVPASRAGAFF
TGTGCCAGCAGCGGACCCCCAGGAGGGGTTCCAGCCAGCAGGGCAGGAGCTTTCTTT
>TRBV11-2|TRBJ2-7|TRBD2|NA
CASVLGGVRYEQYF
TGTGCCAGCGTCCTGGGGGGGGTCCGCTACGAGCAGTACTTC
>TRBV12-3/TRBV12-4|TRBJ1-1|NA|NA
CASTSLPNTEAFF
TGTGCCAGCACCAGTCTTCCGAACACTGAAGCTTTCTTT
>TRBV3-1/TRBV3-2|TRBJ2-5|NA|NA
CASRVQGEETQYF
TGTGCCAGCAGAGTACAGGGAGAAGAGACCCAGTACTTC
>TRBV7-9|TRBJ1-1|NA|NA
CASSLAEGTEAFF
TGTGCCAGCAGCCTCGCCGAGGGCACTGAAGCTTTCTTT
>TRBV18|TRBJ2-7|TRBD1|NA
CASSPGQGSYEQYF
TGTGCCAGCTCACCGGGACAGGGGTCCTACGAGCAGTACTTC
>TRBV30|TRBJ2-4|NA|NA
CAWSVKGDIQYF
TGTGCCTGGAGTGTAAAAGGGGACATTCAGTACTTC
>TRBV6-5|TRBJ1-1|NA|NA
CASSYGDSEAFF
TGTGCCAGCAGTTACGGGGACTCTGAAGCTTTCTTT
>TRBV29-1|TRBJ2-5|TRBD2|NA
CSVEPYGEGETQYF
TGCAGCGTTGAACCCTATGGGGAGGGAGAGACCCAGTACTTC
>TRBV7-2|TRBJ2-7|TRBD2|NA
CASSLSGTSGEQYF
TGTGCCAGCAGCCTCTCCGGGACTAGCGGCGAGCAGTACTTC
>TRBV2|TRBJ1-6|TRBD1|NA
CATLVDRGGNSPLHF
TGTGCCACGCTTGTAGACAGGGGTGGAAATTCACCCCTCCACTTT
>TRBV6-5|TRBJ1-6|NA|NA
CASSSGQRNSPLHF
TGTGCCAGCAGTTCAGGACAGCGGAATTCACCCCTCCACTTT
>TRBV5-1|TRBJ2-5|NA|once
CASSLGSNRTQYF
TGCGCCAGCAGCTTGGGGTCTAACCGGACCCAGTACTTC
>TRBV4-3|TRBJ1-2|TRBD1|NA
CASSQLGQAYGYTF
TGCGCCAGCAGCCAGTTGGGACAGGCCTATGGCTACACCTTC
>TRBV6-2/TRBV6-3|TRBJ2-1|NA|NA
CASSYVRVAYNEQFF
TGTGCCAGCAGTTACGTGAGGGTGGCCTACAATGAGCAGTTCTTC
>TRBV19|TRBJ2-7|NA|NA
CASSMALGLASHYEQYF
TGTGCCAGTAGTATGGCACTAGGGCTGGCTTCACACTACGAGCAGTACTTC
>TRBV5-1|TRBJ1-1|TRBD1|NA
CASSLSGGGTEAFF
TGCGCCAGCAGCTTATCAGGGGGCGGCACTGAAGCTTTCTTT
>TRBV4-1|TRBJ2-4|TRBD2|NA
CASSPGLAGALAKNIQYF
TGCGCCAGCAGCCCGGGACTAGCGGGTGCTTTAGCCAAAAACATTCAGTACTTC
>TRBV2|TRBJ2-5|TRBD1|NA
CASSPGQAQETQYF
TGTGCCAGCAGCCCCGGACAGGCGCAAGAGACCCAGTACTTC
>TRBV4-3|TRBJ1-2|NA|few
CASSQDSTAAGIYGYTF
TGCGCCAGCAGCCAAGATAGCACGGCCGCCGGAATCTATGGCTACACCTTC
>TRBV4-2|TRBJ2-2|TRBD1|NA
CASSQRQGNTGELFF
TGTGCCAGCAGCCAACGACAGGGGAACACCGGGGAGCTGTTTTTT
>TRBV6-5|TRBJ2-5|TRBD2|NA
CASSFSGRGETQYF
TGTGCCAGCAGTTTTAGCGGGAGAGGAGAGACCCAGTACTTC
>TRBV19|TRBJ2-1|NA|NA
CASSITPSPGYNEQFF
TGTGCCAGTAGTATTACCCCCTCACCGGGATACAATGAGCAGTTCTTC
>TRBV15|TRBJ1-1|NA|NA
CATSRDSLEAFF
TGTGCCACCAGCAGAGATAGCTTGGAAGCTTTCTTT
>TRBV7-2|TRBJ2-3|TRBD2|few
CASSSPMTSGQTDTQYF
TGTGCCAGCAGCTCACCAATGACTAGCGGTCAAACAGATACGCAGTATTTT